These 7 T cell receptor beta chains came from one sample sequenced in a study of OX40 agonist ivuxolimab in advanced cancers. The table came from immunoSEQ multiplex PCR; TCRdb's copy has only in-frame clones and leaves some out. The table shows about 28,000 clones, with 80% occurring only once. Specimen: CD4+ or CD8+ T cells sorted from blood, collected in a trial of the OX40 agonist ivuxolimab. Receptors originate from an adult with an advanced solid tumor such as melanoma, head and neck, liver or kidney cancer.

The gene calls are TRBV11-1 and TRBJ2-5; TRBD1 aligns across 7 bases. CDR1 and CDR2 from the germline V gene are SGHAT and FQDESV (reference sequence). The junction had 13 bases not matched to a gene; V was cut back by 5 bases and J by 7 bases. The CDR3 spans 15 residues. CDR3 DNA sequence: TGTGCCAGCAGCCCACCGGACAGGATAGGTTCGACCCAGTACTTC. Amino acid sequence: CASSPPDRIGSTQYF.

This chain's CDR3 is CASSLTDFQETQYF. DNA for the CDR3: TGTGCCAGCAGCCTCACAGATTTCCAAGAGACCCAGTACTTC. The rearrangement uses TRBV7-2 and TRBJ2-5; D is undetermined. The germline gives CDR1 SGHTA, CDR2 FQGNSA. With 5 bases removed from V and 1 base from J, the gap between germline ends came to 11 bases. This CDR3 is 14 amino acids long.

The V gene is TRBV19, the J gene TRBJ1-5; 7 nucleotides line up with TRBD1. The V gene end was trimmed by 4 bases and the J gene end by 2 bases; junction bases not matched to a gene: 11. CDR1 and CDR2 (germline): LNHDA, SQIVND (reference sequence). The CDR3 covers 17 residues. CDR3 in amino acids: CASSTFLGQRGNQPQHF. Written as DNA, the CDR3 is TGTGCCAGTAGTACATTCCTGGGACAGAGAGGCAATCAGCCCCAGCATTTT.

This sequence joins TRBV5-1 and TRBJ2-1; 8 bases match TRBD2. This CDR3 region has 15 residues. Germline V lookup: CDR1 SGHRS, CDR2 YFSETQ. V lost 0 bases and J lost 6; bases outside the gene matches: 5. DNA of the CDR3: TGCGCCAGCAGCTTGGTTGGACTAGCTCCCAATGAGCAGTTCTTC. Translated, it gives CASSLVGLAPNEQFF.

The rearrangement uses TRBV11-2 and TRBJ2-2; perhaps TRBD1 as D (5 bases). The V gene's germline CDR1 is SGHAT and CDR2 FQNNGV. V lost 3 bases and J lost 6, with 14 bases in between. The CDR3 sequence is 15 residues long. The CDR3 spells CASSFPGHDAGELFF. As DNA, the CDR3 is TGTGCCAGCAGCTTTCCCGGACATGACGCCGGGGAGCTGTTTTTT.

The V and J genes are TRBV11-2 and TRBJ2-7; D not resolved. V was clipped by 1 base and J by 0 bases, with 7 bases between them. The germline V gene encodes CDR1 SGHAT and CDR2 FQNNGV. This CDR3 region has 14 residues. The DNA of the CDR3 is TGTGCCAGCAGCTTAGGACGAATCTCCTACGAGCAGTACTTC. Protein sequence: CASSLGRISYEQYF. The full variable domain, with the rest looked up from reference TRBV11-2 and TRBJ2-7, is EAGVAQSPRYKIIEKRQSVAFWCNPISGHATLYWYQQILGQGPKLLIQFQNNGVVDDSQLPKDRFSAERLKGVDSTLKIQPAKLEDSAVYLCASSLGRISYEQYFGPGTRLTVT.

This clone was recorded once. CDR3 loop: CASSSGVSYNEQFF. CDR3 DNA: TGTGCCAGCAGCTCTGGGGTCTCCTACAATGAGCAGTTCTTC. The chain employs TRBV9 and TRBJ2-1; D uncertain. Trimming left V 4 bases short and J 0 bases short, with 8 bases between. This CDR3 region has 14 residues. Looked up from germline, CDR1 is SGDLS and CDR2 is YYNGEE. Using reference TRBV9 and TRBJ2-1 for the parts outside the CDR3, the full variable domain is DSGVTQTPKHLITATGQRVTLRCSPRSGDLSVYWYQQSLDQGLQFLIQYYNGEERAKGNILERFSAQQFPDLHSELNLSSLELGDSALYFCASSSGVSYNEQFFGPGTRLTVL.